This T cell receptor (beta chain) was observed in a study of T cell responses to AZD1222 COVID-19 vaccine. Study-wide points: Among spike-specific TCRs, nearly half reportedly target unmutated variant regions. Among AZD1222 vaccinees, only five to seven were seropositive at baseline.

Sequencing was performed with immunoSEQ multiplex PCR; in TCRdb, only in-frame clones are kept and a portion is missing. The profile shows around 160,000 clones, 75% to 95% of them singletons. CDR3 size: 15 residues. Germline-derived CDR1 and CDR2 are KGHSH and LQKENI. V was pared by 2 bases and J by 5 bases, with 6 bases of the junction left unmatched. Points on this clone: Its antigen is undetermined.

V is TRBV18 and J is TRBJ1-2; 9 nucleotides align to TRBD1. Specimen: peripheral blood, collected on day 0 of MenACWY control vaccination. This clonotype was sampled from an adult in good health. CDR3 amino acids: CASSPVLGQGYGYTF. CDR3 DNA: TGTGCCAGCTCACCAGTACTAGGACAGGGGTATGGCTACACCTTC.